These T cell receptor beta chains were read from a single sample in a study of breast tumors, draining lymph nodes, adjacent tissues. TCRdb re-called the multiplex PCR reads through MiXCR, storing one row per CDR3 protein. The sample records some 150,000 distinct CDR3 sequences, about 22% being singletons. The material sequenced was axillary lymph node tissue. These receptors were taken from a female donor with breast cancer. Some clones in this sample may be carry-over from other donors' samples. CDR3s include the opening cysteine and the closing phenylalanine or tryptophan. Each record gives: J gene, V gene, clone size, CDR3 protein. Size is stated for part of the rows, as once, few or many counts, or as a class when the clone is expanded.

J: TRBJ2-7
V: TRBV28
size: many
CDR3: CASTSDRGWQYF

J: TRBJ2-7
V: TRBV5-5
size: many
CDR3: CASSLSLPGLGLYEQYF

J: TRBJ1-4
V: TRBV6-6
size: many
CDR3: CASSPSKVLFF

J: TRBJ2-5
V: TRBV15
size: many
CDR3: CATSRVGTSGSARETQYF

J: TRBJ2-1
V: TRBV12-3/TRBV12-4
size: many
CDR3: CASSSRGRNEQFF

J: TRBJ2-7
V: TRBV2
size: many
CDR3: CASSEGVPFYEQYF

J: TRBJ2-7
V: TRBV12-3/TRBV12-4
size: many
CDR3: CASSPPDRLYEQYF

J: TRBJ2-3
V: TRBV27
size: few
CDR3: CASSKTSGRSFTDTQYF

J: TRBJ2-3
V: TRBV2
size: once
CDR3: CASTSGKGAADTQYF

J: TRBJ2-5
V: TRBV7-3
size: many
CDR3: CASSPGQGASETQYF

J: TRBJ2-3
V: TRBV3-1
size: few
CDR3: CASSLPGQPTDTQYF

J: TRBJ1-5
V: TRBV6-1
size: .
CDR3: CASSERQPQHF

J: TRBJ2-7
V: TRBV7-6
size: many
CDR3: CASSSAGQGIDEQYF

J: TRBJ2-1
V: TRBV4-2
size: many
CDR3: CASSPRQGLHNEQFF

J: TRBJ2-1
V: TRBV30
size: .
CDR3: CAWSRTGGGNEQFF

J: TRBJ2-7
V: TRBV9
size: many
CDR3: CASSVGRTARDEQYF

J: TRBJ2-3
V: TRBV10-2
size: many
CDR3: CASSSGSSDTQYF

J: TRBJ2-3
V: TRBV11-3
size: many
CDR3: CASSLGASGSDTQYF

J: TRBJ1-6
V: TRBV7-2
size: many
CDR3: CASSSGSYNSPLHF

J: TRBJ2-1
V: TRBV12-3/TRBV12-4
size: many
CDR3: CASSFATANEQFF

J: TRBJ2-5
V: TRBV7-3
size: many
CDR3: CASSLTREETQYF

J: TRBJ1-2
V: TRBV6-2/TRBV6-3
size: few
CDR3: CASSNLSRGEDGHTF

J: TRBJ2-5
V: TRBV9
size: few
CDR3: CASSPGQNQETQYF

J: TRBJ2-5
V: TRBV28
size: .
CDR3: CASSSTKETQYF

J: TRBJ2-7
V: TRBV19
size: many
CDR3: CASSAPQGGEQYF

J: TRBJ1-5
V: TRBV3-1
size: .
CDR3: CASSEDSTDGSQPQHF

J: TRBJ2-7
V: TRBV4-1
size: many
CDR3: CASSQQDRGPYEQYF

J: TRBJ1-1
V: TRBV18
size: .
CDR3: CASSPPGDTEAFF

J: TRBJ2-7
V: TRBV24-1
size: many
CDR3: CATSASGYEQYF

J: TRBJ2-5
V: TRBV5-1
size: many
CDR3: CASSLIQGDQETQYF

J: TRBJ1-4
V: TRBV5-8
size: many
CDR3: CASSLGAREMNEKLFF

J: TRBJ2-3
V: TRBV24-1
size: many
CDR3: CATSVAGTSTDTQYF

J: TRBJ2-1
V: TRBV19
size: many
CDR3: CASSIGSGSRRNEQFF

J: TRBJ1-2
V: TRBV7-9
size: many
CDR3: CASSLSSGPYGYTF

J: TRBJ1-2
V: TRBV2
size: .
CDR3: CASSDRQRDGYTF

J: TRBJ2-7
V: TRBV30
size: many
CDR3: CAWRFFGLAGQYEQYF

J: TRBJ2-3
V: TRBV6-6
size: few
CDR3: CASSSPPTAAGVLATDTQYF

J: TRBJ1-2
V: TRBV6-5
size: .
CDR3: CASSPWTGDGYTF

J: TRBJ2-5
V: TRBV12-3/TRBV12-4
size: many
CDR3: CASSLRQRETQYF

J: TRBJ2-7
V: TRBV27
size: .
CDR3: CASSLGAGSSDEQYF

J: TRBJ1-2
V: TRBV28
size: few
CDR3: CASSSDRYGYTF